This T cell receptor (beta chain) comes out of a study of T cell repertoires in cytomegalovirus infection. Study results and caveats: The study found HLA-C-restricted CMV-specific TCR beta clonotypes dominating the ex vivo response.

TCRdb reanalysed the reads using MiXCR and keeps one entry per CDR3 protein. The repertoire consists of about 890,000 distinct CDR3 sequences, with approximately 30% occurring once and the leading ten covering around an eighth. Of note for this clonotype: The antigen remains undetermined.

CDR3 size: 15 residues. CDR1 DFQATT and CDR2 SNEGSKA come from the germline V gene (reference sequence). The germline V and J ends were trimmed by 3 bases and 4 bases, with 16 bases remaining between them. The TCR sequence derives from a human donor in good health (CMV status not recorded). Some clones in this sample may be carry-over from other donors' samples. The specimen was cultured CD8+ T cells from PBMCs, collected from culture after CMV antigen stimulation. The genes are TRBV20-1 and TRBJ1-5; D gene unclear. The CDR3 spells CSARSGWVSNQPQHF. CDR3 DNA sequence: TGCAGTGCTAGGAGCGGTTGGGTCTCGAATCAGCCCCAGCATTTT.